The rows below give T cell receptor beta chains drawn from one sample of a study of blood T cell repertoires in COVID-19. Measured with immunoSEQ multiplex PCR; TCRdb has only the in-frame clones, and not every one. The top ten hold under 0.6% of the sample, which has tens of thousands of clones, 90% seen once. Source material: peripheral blood. The receptors originated from a man aged 50-60 years with COVID-19, enrolled during active disease. CDR3s include the opening cysteine and the closing phenylalanine or tryptophan. The D gene is left open where the match is weak. Clone sizes are given selectively: once, few, many, or a class where the clone is expanded.

j_call	d_call	clone_size	v_call	cdr3_aa	cdr3_nt
TRBJ1-5	TRBD1	few	TRBV24-1	CATSDPGQGADQPQHF	TGTGCCACCAGTGACCCTGGACAGGGGGCAGATCAGCCCCAGCATTTT
TRBJ2-1	TRBD2	NA	TRBV3-1/TRBV3-2	CASSQHKLAGGRNEQFF	TGTGCCAGCAGCCAACACAAACTAGCGGGAGGGCGCAATGAGCAGTTCTTC
TRBJ1-3	NA	NA	TRBV6-5	CASSYLNGGVGNTIYF	TGTGCCAGCAGTTACCTCAACGGGGGGGTAGGAAACACCATATATTTT
TRBJ2-1	TRBD1	NA	TRBV29-1	CSVSRGNEQFF	TGCAGCGTTTCCAGGGGGAATGAGCAGTTCTTC
TRBJ2-7	TRBD2	NA	TRBV3-1/TRBV3-2	CASSQDRYQREGAYEQYF	TGTGCCAGCAGCCAAGATAGATATCAGCGGGAGGGGGCCTACGAGCAGTACTTC
TRBJ2-1	TRBD2	NA	TRBV30	CAWRLPGLAGGPDEQFF	TGTGCCTGGAGGCTCCCGGGACTAGCGGGAGGGCCAGATGAGCAGTTCTTC
TRBJ1-1	TRBD1	NA	TRBV7-9	CASSAEGTGGWNTEAFF	TGTGCCAGCAGCGCGGAGGGGACAGGGGGCTGGAACACTGAAGCTTTCTTT
TRBJ2-7	NA	NA	TRBV6-5	CASSYDPRSSYEQYF	TGTGCCAGCAGTTACGACCCGCGGAGCTCCTACGAGCAGTACTTC
TRBJ2-5	TRBD1	NA	TRBV15	CATSSVGTGGETQYF	TGTGCCACCAGCAGTGTGGGGACAGGGGGAGAGACCCAGTACTTC
TRBJ2-2	NA	once	TRBV30	CAWSLSGLAGELFF	TGTGCCTGGAGTTTGTCAGGGCTGGCCGGGGAGCTGTTTTTT
TRBJ1-2	NA	once	TRBV6-5	CASSSPGHLNYGYTF	TGTGCCAGCAGCTCCCCGGGACACCTAAACTATGGCTACACCTTC
TRBJ2-1	NA	NA	TRBV11-3	CASSSGASYNEQFF	TGTGCCAGCAGCTCAGGGGCCTCCTACAATGAGCAGTTCTTC
TRBJ1-4	TRBD1	NA	TRBV5-4	CASSTDRAGEKLFF	TGTGCCAGCAGCACGGACAGGGCGGGTGAAAAACTGTTTTTT
TRBJ2-3	NA	NA	TRBV18	CASSPSEAWGEDTQYF	TGTGCCAGCTCACCATCCGAGGCCTGGGGGGAAGATACGCAGTATTTT
TRBJ2-1	TRBD1	NA	TRBV29-1	CSVGPRTGGYNEQFF	TGCAGCGTTGGCCCCCGGACAGGGGGGTACAATGAGCAGTTCTTC
TRBJ2-3	NA	NA	TRBV24-1	CASSGSPVGAVTDTQYF	TGTGCCAGCAGTGGGTCCCCCGTGGGAGCCGTCACAGATACGCAGTATTTT
TRBJ1-1	NA	once	TRBV5-1	CASSDQGNTEAFF	TGCGCCAGCAGCGACCAGGGGAACACTGAAGCTTTCTTT
TRBJ2-6	NA	NA	TRBV9	CASSPGGSSSGANVLTF	TGTGCCAGCAGCCCCGGGGGTTCTAGCTCTGGGGCCAACGTCCTGACTTTC
TRBJ1-2	TRBD1	NA	TRBV20-1	CSATTGVGYTF	TGCAGTGCTACAACAGGGGTTGGCTACACCTTC
TRBJ2-1	NA	NA	TRBV19	CASSIGKREQFF	TGTGCCAGTAGTATAGGAAAGCGGGAGCAGTTCTTC
TRBJ1-1	NA	NA	TRBV27	CASSLTSLTGPTKAFF	TGTGCCAGCAGTTTAACGTCATTGACAGGCCCCACTAAAGCTTTCTTT
TRBJ2-5	NA	NA	TRBV4-1	CASSQRGQQETQYF	TGCGCCAGCAGCCAGCGTGGGCAGCAAGAGACCCAGTACTTC
TRBJ2-2	TRBD1	NA	TRBV30	CAWTRQGGTGELFF	TGTGCCTGGACCCGACAGGGGGGGACCGGGGAGCTGTTTTTT
TRBJ1-5	TRBD1	NA	TRBV19	CASSISGQGWNQPQHF	TGTGCCAGTAGTATATCGGGACAGGGTTGGAATCAGCCCCAGCATTTT
TRBJ1-2	NA	NA	TRBV6-5	CASNPMQGINYGYTF	TGTGCCAGCAACCCCATGCAGGGGATTAACTATGGCTACACCTTC
TRBJ2-3	TRBD2	once	TRBV5-6	CASSSWAGLAGNTDTQYF	TGTGCCAGCAGCTCTTGGGCTGGACTAGCGGGCAACACAGATACGCAGTATTTT
TRBJ1-6	NA	NA	TRBV2	CATRGGRNNSPLHF	TGTGCCACGAGAGGGGGAAGGAATAATTCACCCCTCCACTTT
TRBJ2-1	TRBD2	NA	TRBV7-6	CASSAGTSGIKFDEQFF	TGTGCCAGCAGCGCCGGGACTAGCGGGATCAAGTTTGATGAGCAGTTCTTC
TRBJ2-7	TRBD2	NA	TRBV13	CASSLGAGGPLEQYF	TGTGCCAGCAGCTTAGGGGCGGGAGGGCCCCTTGAGCAGTACTTC
TRBJ2-7	TRBD1	few	TRBV5-1	CASRPADRAYEQYF	TGCGCCAGCAGACCCGCGGACAGGGCCTACGAGCAGTACTTC
TRBJ1-1	TRBD1	NA	TRBV7-9	CASSLEQGAVNTEAFF	TGTGCCAGCAGCTTGGAACAGGGGGCGGTGAACACTGAAGCTTTCTTT
TRBJ2-1	NA	once	TRBV2	CASSSRVEQFF	TGTGCCAGCAGTAGCAGGGTTGAGCAGTTCTTC
TRBJ1-5	NA	NA	TRBV7-3	CASSPDGGRHQPQHF	TGTGCCAGCAGCCCCGATGGAGGGCGGCATCAGCCCCAGCATTTT
TRBJ2-5	TRBD2	NA	TRBV4-1	CASSPREGLAGGETQYF	TGCGCCAGCAGCCCCCGGGAGGGACTAGCGGGAGGGGAGACCCAGTACTTC
TRBJ2-3	NA	NA	TRBV24-1	CATSDRRGTDTQYF	TGTGCCACCAGTGACCGCCGGGGCACAGATACGCAGTATTTT
TRBJ2-5	TRBD2	NA	TRBV30	CAWRVAGNQETQYF	TGTGCCTGGAGGGTAGCGGGAAACCAAGAGACCCAGTACTTC
TRBJ1-4	NA	NA	TRBV4-1	CASSHGTFPTNEKLFF	TGCGCCAGCAGCCATGGGACATTTCCCACTAATGAAAAACTGTTTTTT
TRBJ2-5	TRBD2	NA	TRBV5-8	CASSPTSGRRETQYF	TGTGCCAGCAGCCCGACTAGCGGGAGAAGAGAGACCCAGTACTTC
TRBJ2-1	TRBD2	NA	TRBV3-1/TRBV3-2	CASSQGLAGNEQFF	TGTGCCAGCAGCCAAGGACTAGCGGGAAATGAGCAGTTCTTC
TRBJ1-2	TRBD1	NA	TRBV5-1	CASSFTGANYGYTF	TGCGCCAGCAGCTTCACAGGGGCGAACTATGGCTACACCTTC
TRBJ1-1	NA	NA	TRBV6-2/TRBV6-3	CASSYSPGTPNTEAFF	TGTGCCAGCAGTTACTCACCCGGGACTCCGAACACTGAAGCTTTCTTT
TRBJ2-5	NA	NA	TRBV15	CATSRVVARETQYF	TGTGCCACCAGCAGAGTTGTGGCCAGAGAGACCCAGTACTTC
TRBJ2-4	TRBD1	few	TRBV24-1	CATSDSRTGNIQYF	TGTGCCACCAGTGATTCCAGGACAGGGAACATTCAGTACTTC